The present T cell receptor (beta chain) was sequenced within a study of shared clonotypes between healthy human individuals. Findings of the study overall: It was observed that 4% to 6% of naive CD4 clonotypes were shared across a few donors. Tissues were not sampled, only blood, and their repertoires likely differ.

How the authors handled the data: ImmunoSEQ junction-only sequences lacked quality scores, so their filtering differed. Generated by immunoSEQ multiplex PCR, the TCRdb table keeps only in-frame clones and is missing some. V, J and clone size derive from that table, while D and trimming were established from the DNA sequence. The profile shows around 300,000 clones, roughly 84% of them singletons. There are a few counts of this clone. Its antigen remains unknown. The CD8 memory fraction combined CD45RO+ cells with TemRA cells (CCR7-negative CD45RA+). Sequences were obtained from memory CD8+ T cells sorted from blood. Subset here: CD45RO+ cells pooled with CCR7-negative TemRA cells. The TCR comes from a man younger than 30 in good health.

The CDR3 region has the DNA TGTGCCAGCAGCGTAGCTCCAGGGGAGGTTTTCCTAAACTATGGCTACACCTTC. Its translation: CASSVAPGEVFLNYGYTF. This chain connects TRBV9 to TRBJ1-2, with a tentative D call TRBD1 (6 bases). This CDR3 has 18 amino acids. Germline CDR1 reads SGDLS; CDR2 reads YYNGEE. The ends were cut back, 0 bases at V and 2 bases at J, with 20 bases in the middle. Full variable domain (remainder filled in from reference TRBV9 and TRBJ1-2): DSGVTQTPKHLITATGQRVTLRCSPRSGDLSVYWYQQSLDQGLQFLIQYYNGEERAKGNILERFSAQQFPDLHSELNLSSLELGDSALYFCASSVAPGEVFLNYGYTFGSGTRLTVV.